Sequencing of this T cell receptor beta chain was carried out in a study of T cells in Graves' hyperthyroidism and ophthalmopathy. Study-level results: By a 13 V-J model, ophthalmopathy was set apart from stable hyperthyroidism.

The PBMCs studied were ones that came from 10 ml fresh peripheral blood. Germline CDR1 is LNHDA and CDR2 is SQIVND (reference sequence). The CDR3 is made up of 13 amino acids. As for this clonotype: Antigen: not known.

RNA transcripts yielded amplified TCR beta CDR3 regions. A set of HTBI primers served as the primers for a first-round RT-PCR of the TCR CDR3. TCRdb processed the multiplex PCR reads anew with MiXCR; each CDR3 protein has one entry. The sample carries roughly 660,000 distinct CDR3 sequences, approximately 15% recorded once. The clonotype was recovered from a man in his fifties with Graves' hyperthyroidism. Specimen: blood. This chain uses TRBV19 with TRBJ2-7, with 7 bases identical to TRBD1. The DNA end is more similar to TRBJ2-1, so the J call may be wrong. This chain's CDR3 is CASGRQGPYEQFF. In nucleotides, the CDR3 is TGTGCCAGTGGAAGACAGGGCCCCTACGAGCAGTTCTTC.